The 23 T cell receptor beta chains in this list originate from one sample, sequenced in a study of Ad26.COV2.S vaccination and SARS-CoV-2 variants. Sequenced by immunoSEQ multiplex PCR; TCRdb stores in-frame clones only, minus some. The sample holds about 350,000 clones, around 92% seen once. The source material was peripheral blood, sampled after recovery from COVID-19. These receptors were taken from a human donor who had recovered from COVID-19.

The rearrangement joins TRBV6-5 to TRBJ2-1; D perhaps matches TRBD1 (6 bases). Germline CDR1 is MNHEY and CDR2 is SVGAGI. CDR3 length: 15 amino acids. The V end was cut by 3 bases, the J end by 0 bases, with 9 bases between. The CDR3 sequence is CASSYRTASYNEQFF. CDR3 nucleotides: TGTGCCAGCAGTTATAGGACAGCCTCCTACAATGAGCAGTTCTTC.

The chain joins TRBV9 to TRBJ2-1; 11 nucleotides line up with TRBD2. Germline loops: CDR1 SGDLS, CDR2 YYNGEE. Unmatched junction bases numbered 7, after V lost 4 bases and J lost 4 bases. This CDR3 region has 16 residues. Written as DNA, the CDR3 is TGTGCCAGCAGCTCCACCGGGACTAGCGGATACAATGAGCAGTTCTTC. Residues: CASSSTGTSGYNEQFF.

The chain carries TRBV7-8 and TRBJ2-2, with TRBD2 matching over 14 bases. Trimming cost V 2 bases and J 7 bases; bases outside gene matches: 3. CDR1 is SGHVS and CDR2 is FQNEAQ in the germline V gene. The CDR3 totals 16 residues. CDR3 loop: CASSLYGLAGGGELFF. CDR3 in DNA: TGTGCCAGCAGCTTATACGGACTAGCGGGGGGCGGGGAGCTGTTTTTT.

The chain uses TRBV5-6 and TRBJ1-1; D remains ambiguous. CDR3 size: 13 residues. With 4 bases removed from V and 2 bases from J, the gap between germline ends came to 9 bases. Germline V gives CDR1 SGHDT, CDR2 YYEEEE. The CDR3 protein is CASSPGVNTEAFF. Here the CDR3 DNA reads TGTGCCAGCAGCCCCGGGGTTAACACTGAAGCTTTCTTT.

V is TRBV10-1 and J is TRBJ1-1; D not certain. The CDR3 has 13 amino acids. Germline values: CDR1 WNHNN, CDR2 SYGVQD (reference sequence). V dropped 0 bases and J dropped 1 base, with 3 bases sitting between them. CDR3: CASSESSNTEAFF. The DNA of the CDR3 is TGCGCCAGCAGTGAGTCTTCGAACACTGAAGCTTTCTTT.

CDR3 region: CASSHRGGQGGEPQHF. For the CDR3, the DNA is TGTGCCAGCAGCCATCGTGGGGGACAGGGAGGAGAGCCCCAGCATTTT. The chain has TRBV4-2 and TRBJ1-5, with TRBD1 identical over 9 bases. Germline V gene lookup returns CDR1 LGHNA and CDR2 YNFKEQ. CDR3 length: 16 residues. V shed 3 bases and J 8 bases; nucleotides not matched to a gene: 11.

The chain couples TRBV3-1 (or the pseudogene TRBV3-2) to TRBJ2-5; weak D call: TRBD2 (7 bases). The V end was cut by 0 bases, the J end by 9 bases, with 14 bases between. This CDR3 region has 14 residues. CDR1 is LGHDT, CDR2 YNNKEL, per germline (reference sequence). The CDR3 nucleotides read TGTGCCAGCAGCCAAGATGTTAAGGGGGGGGCCCAGTACTTC. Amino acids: CASSQDVKGGAQYF.

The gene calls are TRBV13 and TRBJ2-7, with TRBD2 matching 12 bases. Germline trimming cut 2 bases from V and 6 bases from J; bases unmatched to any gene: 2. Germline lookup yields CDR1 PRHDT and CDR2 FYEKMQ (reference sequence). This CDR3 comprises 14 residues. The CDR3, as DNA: TGTGCCAGCAGCTTATCACTAGCGGGGGGCGAGCAGTACTTC. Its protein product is CASSLSLAGGEQYF.

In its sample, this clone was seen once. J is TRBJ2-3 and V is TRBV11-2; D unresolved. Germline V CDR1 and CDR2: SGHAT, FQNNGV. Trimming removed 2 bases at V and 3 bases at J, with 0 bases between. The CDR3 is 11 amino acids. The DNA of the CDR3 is TGTGCCAGCAGCTTAACAGATACGCAGTATTTT. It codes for CASSLTDTQYF. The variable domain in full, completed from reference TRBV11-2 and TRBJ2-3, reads EAGVAQSPRYKIIEKRQSVAFWCNPISGHATLYWYQQILGQGPKLLIQFQNNGVVDDSQLPKDRFSAERLKGVDSTLKIQPAKLEDSAVYLCASSLTDTQYFGPGTRLTVL.

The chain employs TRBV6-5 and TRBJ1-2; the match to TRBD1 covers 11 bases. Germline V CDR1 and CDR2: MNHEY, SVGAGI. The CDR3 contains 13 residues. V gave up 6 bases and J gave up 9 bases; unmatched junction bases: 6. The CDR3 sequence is CASSPDRGPSYTF. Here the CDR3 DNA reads TGTGCCAGCAGCCCGGACAGGGGGCCCAGCTACACCTTC.

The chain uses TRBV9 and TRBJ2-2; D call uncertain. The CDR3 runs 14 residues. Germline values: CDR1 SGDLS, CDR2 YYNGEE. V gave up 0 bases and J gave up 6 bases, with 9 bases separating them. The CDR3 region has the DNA TGTGCCAGCAGCGTAGAGCAATGGGCCGGGGAGCTGTTTTTT. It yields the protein CASSVEQWAGELFF.

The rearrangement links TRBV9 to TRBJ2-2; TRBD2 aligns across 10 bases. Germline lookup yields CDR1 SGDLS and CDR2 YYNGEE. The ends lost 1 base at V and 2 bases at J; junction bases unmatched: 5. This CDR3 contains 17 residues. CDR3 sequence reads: CASSVRSGGANTGELFF. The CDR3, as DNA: TGTGCCAGCAGCGTACGAAGCGGGGGGGCCAACACCGGGGAGCTGTTTTTT.

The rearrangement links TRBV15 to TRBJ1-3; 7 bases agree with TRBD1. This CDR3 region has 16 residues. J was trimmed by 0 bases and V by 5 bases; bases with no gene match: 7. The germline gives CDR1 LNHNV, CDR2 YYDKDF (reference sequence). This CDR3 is CATSALGQYSGNTIYF. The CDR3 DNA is TGTGCCACCAGCGCACTGGGACAGTACTCTGGAAACACCATATATTTT.

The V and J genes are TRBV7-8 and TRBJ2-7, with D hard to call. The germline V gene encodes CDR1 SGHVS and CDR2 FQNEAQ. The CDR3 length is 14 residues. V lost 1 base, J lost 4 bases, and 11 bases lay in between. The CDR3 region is CASSLVAGSYEQYF. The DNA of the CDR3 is TGTGCCAGCAGCTTAGTGGCAGGCTCTTACGAGCAGTACTTC.

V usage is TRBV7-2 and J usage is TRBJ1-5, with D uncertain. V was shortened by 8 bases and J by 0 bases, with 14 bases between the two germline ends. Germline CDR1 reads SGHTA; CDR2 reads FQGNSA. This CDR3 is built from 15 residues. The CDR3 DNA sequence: TGTGCCAGCGCCGAAGGCCCCTATAGCAATCAGCCCCAGCATTTT. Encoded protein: CASAEGPYSNQPQHF.

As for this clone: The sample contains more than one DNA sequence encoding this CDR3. The CDR3 sequence: CASSPPGQYGYTF. The DNA for the CDR3 is TGTGCCAGCTCACCGCCAGGGCAGTATGGCTACACCTTC. The chain uses TRBV18 and TRBJ1-2, with D possibly being TRBD1 (5 bases). CDR3 length: 13 residues. Between the trimmed V and J ends, which lost 3 bases and 5 bases, there was a span of 10 bases. Germline lookup yields CDR1 KGHSH and CDR2 LQKENI.

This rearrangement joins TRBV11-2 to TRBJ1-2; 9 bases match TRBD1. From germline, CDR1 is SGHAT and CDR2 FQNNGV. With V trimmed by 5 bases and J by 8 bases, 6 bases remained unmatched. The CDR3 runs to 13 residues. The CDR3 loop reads CASSPGQGEGYTF. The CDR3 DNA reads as TGTGCCAGCAGCCCGGGACAGGGAGAGGGCTACACCTTC.

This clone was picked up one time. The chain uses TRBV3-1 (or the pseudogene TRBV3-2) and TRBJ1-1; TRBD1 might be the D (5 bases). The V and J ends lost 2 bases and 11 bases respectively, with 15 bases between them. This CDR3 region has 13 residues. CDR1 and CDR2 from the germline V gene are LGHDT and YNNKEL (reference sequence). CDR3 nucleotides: TGTGCCAGCAGCCAAAGAGGACCGGGGCACGCTTTCTTT. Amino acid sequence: CASSQRGPGHAFF.

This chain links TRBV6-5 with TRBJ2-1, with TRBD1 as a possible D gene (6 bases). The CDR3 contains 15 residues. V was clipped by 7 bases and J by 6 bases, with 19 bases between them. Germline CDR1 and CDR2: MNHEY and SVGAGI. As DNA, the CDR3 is TGTGCCAGCACCAACCCGCACCAGGGGTTCAATGAGCAGTTCTTC. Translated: CASTNPHQGFNEQFF.

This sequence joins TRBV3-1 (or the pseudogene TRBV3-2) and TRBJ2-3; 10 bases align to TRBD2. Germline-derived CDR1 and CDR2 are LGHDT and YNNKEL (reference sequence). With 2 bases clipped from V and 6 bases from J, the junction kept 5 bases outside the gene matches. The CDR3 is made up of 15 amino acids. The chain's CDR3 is CASSQRSGGTDTQYF. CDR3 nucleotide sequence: TGTGCCAGCAGCCAACGTAGCGGGGGGACGGATACGCAGTATTTT.

CDR3 sequence reads: CASSSWSETYEQYF. The CDR3, as DNA: TGTGCCAGCAGCTCCTGGTCAGAAACCTACGAGCAGTACTTC. The chain combines TRBV11-2 with TRBJ2-7; D call uncertain. Germline V CDR1 and CDR2: SGHAT, FQNNGV. This CDR3 spans 14 amino acids. V was trimmed by 4 bases and J by 2 bases, leaving 12 bases between them.

The CDR3 DNA is TGTGCCACCATGGACAGGGGGCCTGGCTACACCTTC. Translated, it gives CATMDRGPGYTF. The rearrangement joins TRBV27 to TRBJ1-2; 11 bases are shared with TRBD1. The CDR3 loop spans 12 amino acids. Germline values: CDR1 MNHEY, CDR2 SMNVEV (reference sequence). J was trimmed by 7 bases and V by 10 bases; bases with no gene match: 5.

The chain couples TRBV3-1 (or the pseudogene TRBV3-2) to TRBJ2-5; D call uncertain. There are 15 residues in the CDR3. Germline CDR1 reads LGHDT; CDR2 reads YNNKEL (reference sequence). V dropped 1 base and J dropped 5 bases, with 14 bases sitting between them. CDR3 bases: TGTGCCAGCAGCCAAGCGTCGCCCCAAGGGGAGACCCAGTACTTC. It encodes CASSQASPQGETQYF.